The entry that follows covers one T cell receptor beta chain sequence. Its matching antigen is unknown. The sample originates from a study of blood T cells in healthy people across ages. Study-wide points: Compared with aged donors, long-lived donors showed fewer expanded clones, suggesting selection. Strong correlation existed between TCR beta diversity and naive T cell percentage. Older age coincided with a roughly linear decline in TCR beta diversity per million T cells.

With a J-beta primer mix and a sample-barcoded 5' primer, a second PCR ran roughly 7 to 11 cycles. Each cDNA molecule was tagged by a template-switch adaptor that had 12 random nucleotides. TCRdb re-analysed the 5' RACE reads in MiXCR, keeping a single row per CDR3 protein. Here the sample spans 600,000 to 850,000 distinct CDR3 sequences, roughly 25% being singletons. The sample also formed part of further work on T cells of mothers and their children.

The sample comprised blood. The sequence was obtained from a boy younger than 18 in good health.

The CDR3 reads CAIRTSGDQETQYF. In nucleotides, the CDR3 is TGTGCCATCAGGACTAGCGGGGACCAAGAGACCCAGTACTTC. The rearrangement uses TRBV10-3 and TRBJ2-5, with TRBD2 matching over 11 bases. CDR1 is ENHRY and CDR2 is SYGVKD in the germline V gene. The ends lost 6 bases at V and 0 bases at J; junction bases unmatched: 0. The CDR3 has 14 residues.